The 26 T cell receptor beta chains listed next were all sequenced from one sample in a study of neoadjuvant nivolumab and ipilimumab in lung cancer. The data were produced by immunoSEQ multiplex PCR, yet TCRdb's version contains in-frame clones alone and is incomplete. Of tens of thousands of clones in the sample, around 80% were seen once. The sequencing here drew on peripheral blood, taken before neoadjuvant nivolumab, alone or with ipilimumab. All receptors derive from an adult with non-small cell lung cancer.

V is TRBV14 and J is TRBJ1-2; 8 nucleotides agree with TRBD1. V was clipped by 0 bases and J by 4 bases; unmatched bases: 13. CDR1 is SGHDN and CDR2 is FVKESK in the germline V gene. The CDR3 is 18 amino acids. The CDR3 nucleotides are TGTGCCAGCAGCCAAGAAGGACGCGGGACAGGTGGACCCTATGGCTACACCTTC. It encodes CASSQEGRGTGGPYGYTF.

The chain employs TRBV11-2 and TRBJ2-3; perhaps TRBD1 as D (6 bases). The V and J ends lost 3 bases and 1 base respectively, with 14 bases between them. The CDR3 is 16 amino acids. The germline V gene has CDR1 SGHAT and CDR2 FQNNGV. The CDR3 sequence is CASSFSGRGGTDTQYF. The CDR3 DNA reads as TGTGCCAGCAGCTTCTCGGGCAGGGGTGGCACAGATACGCAGTATTTT.

J is TRBJ2-1 and V is TRBV9; 8 bases are shared with TRBD2. The CDR3 is 15 residues long. Germline V gives CDR1 SGDLS, CDR2 YYNGEE. V lost 4 bases to trimming and J lost 7 bases; unmatched junction nucleotides: 10. CDR3 nucleotide sequence: TGTGCCAGCAGCCCCCGTGGGGGCGGGGGGAATGAGCAGTTCTTC. Translation gives CASSPRGGGGNEQFF.

The count of this clone is one. The V call is TRBV29-1, the J call TRBJ1-5, with D tentatively TRBD1 (5 bases). V lost 4 bases and J 4 bases, leaving 14 bases between the germline ends. The CDR3 consists of 14 residues. The germline CDR1 and CDR2 sequences are SQVTM and ANQGSEA. The CDR3 nucleotides are TGCAGCGTTGGAACAGGTAATACAAATCAGCCCCAGCATTTT. Its translation: CSVGTGNTNQPQHF.

The CDR3 region is CASSLWGPNQPQHF. DNA of the CDR3: TGTGCCAGCAGCTTGTGGGGACCTAATCAGCCCCAGCATTTT. The chain recombines TRBV5-4 with TRBJ1-5; weak D call: TRBD1 (5 bases). Germline V gives CDR1 SGHNT, CDR2 YYREEE (reference sequence). The CDR3 is made up of 14 amino acids. Trimming took 1 base from V and 4 from J, leaving 9 bases between them.

The V gene is TRBV9, the J gene TRBJ2-1; 7 nucleotides align to TRBD1. V dropped 0 bases and J dropped 0; count of bases not matched to a gene: 0. This CDR3 contains 15 residues. Germline V gene data show CDR1 as SGDLS and CDR2 as YYNGEE. CDR3 residues: CASSVAGGSYNEQFF. For the CDR3, the DNA is TGTGCCAGCAGCGTAGCAGGGGGCTCCTACAATGAGCAGTTCTTC.

The chain uses TRBV10-1 and TRBJ2-2; possibly TRBD2 for D (6 bases). V gave up 6 bases and J gave up 5 bases, with 10 bases separating them. CDR1 and CDR2 (germline): WNHNN, SYGVQD (reference sequence). This CDR3 has 13 amino acids. In nucleotides, the CDR3 is TGCGCCAGCAGGCCCGGGGGTACCGGGGAGCTGTTTTTT. Residues: CASRPGGTGELFF.

This sequence joins TRBV11-3 and TRBJ2-7, with D possibly being TRBD1 (6 bases). Germline V gene data show CDR1 as SGHNT and CDR2 as YENEEA. The CDR3 is made up of 14 amino acids. With 5 bases removed from V and 4 bases from J, the gap between germline ends came to 15 bases. The CDR3 sequence: CASSTRVGGYEQYF. The CDR3 DNA sequence: TGTGCCAGCAGCACTAGGGTAGGGGGATACGAGCAGTACTTC.

This chain joins TRBV7-9 and TRBJ1-1, with unresolved D. In germline, CDR1 is SEHNR, CDR2 FQNEAQ (reference sequence). The V and J ends lost 1 base and 1 base respectively, with 1 base between them. The CDR3 is 12 amino acids. DNA of the CDR3: TGTGCCAGCAGCTTAGAGAACACTGAAGCTTTCTTT. This codes for CASSLENTEAFF.

This clone has only a few counts. The chain carries TRBV5-4 and TRBJ1-1, with TRBD1 as a possible D gene (5 bases). The CDR3 consists of 13 residues. V was clipped by 6 bases and J by 3 bases, with 12 bases between them. Looked up from germline, CDR1 is SGHNT and CDR2 is YYREEE (reference sequence). The CDR3 DNA follows: TGTGCCAGCAACGAGGGACCACACACTGAAGCTTTCTTT. Protein product: CASNEGPHTEAFF. Full variable domain (rest looked up from reference TRBV5-4 and TRBJ1-1): ETGVTQSPTHLIKTRGQQVTLRCSSQSGHNTVSWYQQALGQGPQFIFQYYREEENGRGNFPPRFSGLQFPNYSSELNVNALELDDSALYLCASNEGPHTEAFFGQGTRLTVV.

This sequence joins TRBV7-3 and TRBJ2-2; D not certain. V lost 2 bases, J lost 6 bases, and 1 base lay in between. The CDR3 length is 11 residues. Germline CDR1 and CDR2: SGHTA and FQGTGA. Written as DNA, the CDR3 is TGTGCCAGCAGCTTAGCCGGGGAGCTGTTTTTT. Translation: CASSLAGELFF.

This chain joins TRBV28 and TRBJ2-5; TRBD2 agrees at 7 bases. The germline CDR1 and CDR2 sequences are MDHEN and SYDVKM. With 8 bases clipped from V and 4 bases from J, the junction kept 1 base outside the gene matches. This CDR3 region has 11 residues. CDR3 in DNA: TGTGCCAGCGGGGGGGGAGAGACCCAGTACTTC. Protein: CASGGGETQYF.

The V and J genes are TRBV2 and TRBJ2-7; the match to TRBD1 covers 9 bases. Germline lookup yields CDR1 SNHLY and CDR2 FYNNEI. V lost 6 bases, J lost 7 bases, and 13 bases stayed unmatched. The CDR3 has 15 residues. The CDR3 protein is CASSPGQGSRSEQYF. CDR3 sequence (DNA): TGTGCCAGCAGCCCGGGACAGGGTAGCCGTAGTGAGCAGTACTTC.

The chain joins TRBV15 to TRBJ2-1; TRBD2 matches 10 bases. This CDR3 spans 15 amino acids. The germline V gene encodes CDR1 LNHNV and CDR2 YYDKDF (reference sequence). J gave up 4 bases and V 3 bases, and 3 bases lay outside the gene matches. The CDR3 bases are TGTGCCACCAGCAGTAGCGGGGGGCCATACAATGAGCAGTTCTTC. As protein: CATSSSGGPYNEQFF.

The J gene is TRBJ2-7, the V gene TRBV6-5; no definite D call. The CDR3 consists of 15 residues. Germline-derived CDR1 and CDR2 are MNHEY and SVGAGI. V lost 4 bases, J lost 0 bases, and 13 bases lay in between. DNA for the CDR3: TGTGCCAGCAGTTCGCAACCTATTATCTCCTACGAGCAGTACTTC. Amino acids: CASSSQPIISYEQYF.

The chain carries TRBV19 and TRBJ1-4, with no clear D. V was cut by 4 bases and J by 10 bases, with 7 bases left in between. The germline CDR1 and CDR2 sequences are LNHDA and SQIVND (reference sequence). There are 11 residues in the CDR3. The CDR3 DNA follows: TGTGCCAGTAGTAGCAACTTAAAACTGTTTTTT. It yields the protein CASSSNLKLFF. Filled out from reference TRBV19 and TRBJ1-4, the complete variable domain reads DGGITQSPKYLFRKEGQNVTLSCEQNLNHDAMYWYRQDPGQGLRLIYYSQIVNDFQKGDIAEGYSVSREKKESFPLTVTSAQKNPTAFYLCASSSNLKLFFGSGTQLSVL.

This clone was seen a single time. The J gene is TRBJ2-3, the V gene TRBV6-4; 14 bases map to TRBD2. Germline V gene sequence: CDR1 MRHNA, CDR2 SNTAGT. The V gene end was trimmed by 4 bases and the J gene end by 4 bases; junction bases not matched to a gene: 1. The CDR3 totals 15 residues. As DNA, the CDR3 is TGTGCCAGCAGTGGACTAGCGGGGGGGCCAGATACGCAGTATTTT. Amino acid sequence: CASSGLAGGPDTQYF.

This chain joins TRBV5-4 and TRBJ2-3, with a possible D match to TRBD2 (6 bases). Trimming took off 6 bases at V and 13 bases at J, with 21 bases between the two ends. Per the germline V gene, CDR1 is SGHNT and CDR2 is YYREEE (reference sequence). The CDR3 length is 13 residues. The CDR3 nucleotides are TGTGCCAGCAACCTCGAGAGGCAGGGAGGAGAGTATTTT. This encodes CASNLERQGGEYF.

A few counts support this clone. The same CDR3 arises from other DNA sequences in this sample as well. V gene TRBV18 combines with J gene TRBJ1-2; D not resolved. The CDR3 contains 14 residues. V lost 2 bases and J 7 bases, leaving 14 bases between the germline ends. CDR1 is KGHSH and CDR2 is LQKENI in the germline V gene. The CDR3 reads CASSPSGEVVGYTF. CDR3 DNA: TGTGCCAGCTCACCATCCGGGGAAGTGGTTGGCTACACCTTC. Based on the CDR3 plus reference TRBV18 and TRBJ1-2, the full variable domain is NAGVMQNPRHLVRRRGQEARLRCSPMKGHSHVYWYRQLPEEGLKFMVYLQKENIIDESGMPKERFSAEFPKEGPSILRIQQVVRGDSAAYFCASSPSGEVVGYTFGSGTRLTVV.

The J gene is TRBJ1-5, the V gene TRBV19; D might be TRBD1 (5 bases). Germline V lookup: CDR1 LNHDA, CDR2 SQIVND (reference sequence). This CDR3 is 15 amino acids long. Trimming removed 5 bases at V and 4 bases at J, with 15 bases between. The CDR3 protein is CASSLGQGWNQPQHF. The CDR3 DNA sequence: TGTGCCAGTAGTTTGGGCCAGGGTTGGAATCAGCCCCAGCATTTT.

The chain couples TRBV7-9 to TRBJ2-3; TRBD1 matches 8 bases. After removal of 4 bases from V and 0 bases from J, the junction contained 6 bases not matched to a gene. Looked up from germline, CDR1 is SEHNR and CDR2 is FQNEAQ (reference sequence). CDR3 size: 16 residues. Written as DNA, the CDR3 is TGTGCCAGCAGCTCCCGGACAGGGCGTAGCACAGATACGCAGTATTTT. This codes for CASSSRTGRSTDTQYF.

V and J are TRBV19 and TRBJ2-7, with TRBD1 as a possible D gene (6 bases). Trimming took 6 bases from V and 6 from J, leaving 12 bases between them. CDR1 and CDR2 (germline): LNHDA, SQIVND (reference sequence). The CDR3 is made up of 12 amino acids. The CDR3 reads CASRHRDGEQYF. As DNA, the CDR3 is TGTGCCAGTAGGCACAGGGACGGCGAGCAGTACTTC.

V is TRBV18 and J is TRBJ1-1, with 7 bases identical to TRBD1. The CDR3 runs to 19 residues. The trim removed 1 base at V and 0 bases at J, leaving 14 bases unmatched. CDR1 KGHSH and CDR2 LQKENI come from the germline V gene. In DNA form, the CDR3 reads TGTGCCAGCTCACCACACGTTATCGGGCAGGGGGGACTGAACACTGAAGCTTTCTTT. It is translated as CASSPHVIGQGGLNTEAFF.

This clone appeared a single time. This chain joins TRBV7-9 and TRBJ2-6, with TRBD1 identical over 8 bases. After removal of 6 bases from V and 0 bases from J, the junction contained 7 bases not matched to a gene. The CDR3 sequence is 17 residues long. CDR1 and CDR2 from the germline V gene are SEHNR and FQNEAQ (reference sequence). The CDR3 sequence is CASRSTGAISGANVLTF. CDR3 coding DNA: TGTGCCAGCAGGTCGACAGGGGCGATCTCTGGGGCCAACGTCCTGACTTTC.

The chain has TRBV29-1 and TRBJ2-7, with 9 bases lining up with TRBD1. The V and J ends lost 4 bases and 5 bases, in that order; junction bases with no gene match: 9. The CDR3 is made up of 14 amino acids. Germline CDR1 reads SQVTM; CDR2 reads ANQGSEA. Written as DNA, the CDR3 is TGCAGCGTTGCCATTAGGACAGGGGCCCACGAGCAGTACTTC. This translates into CSVAIRTGAHEQYF.

CDR3 region: CASSVLGTKEETQYF. The CDR3 nucleotides read TGTGCCAGCAGCGTACTCGGGACTAAGGAAGAGACCCAGTACTTC. This chain links TRBV9 with TRBJ2-5; 7 bases map to TRBD2. V lost 1 base to trimming and J lost 3 bases; unmatched junction nucleotides: 6. The CDR3 loop spans 15 amino acids. Germline CDR1 SGDLS, CDR2 YYNGEE.